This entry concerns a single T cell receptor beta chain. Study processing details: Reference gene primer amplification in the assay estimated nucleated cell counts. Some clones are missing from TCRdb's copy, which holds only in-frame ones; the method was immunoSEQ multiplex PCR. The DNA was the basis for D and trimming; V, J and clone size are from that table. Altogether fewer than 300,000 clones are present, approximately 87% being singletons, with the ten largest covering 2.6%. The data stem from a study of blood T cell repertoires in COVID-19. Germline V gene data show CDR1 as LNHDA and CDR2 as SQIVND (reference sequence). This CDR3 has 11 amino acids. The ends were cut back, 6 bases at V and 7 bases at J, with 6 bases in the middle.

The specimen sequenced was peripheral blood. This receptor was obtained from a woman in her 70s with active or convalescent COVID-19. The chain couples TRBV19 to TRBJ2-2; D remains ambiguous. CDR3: CASRAYGELFF. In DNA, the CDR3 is TGTGCCAGTAGGGCTTACGGGGAGCTGTTTTTT.